Listed below are T cell receptor beta chains from one sample, sequenced in a study of Ad26.COV2.S vaccination and SARS-CoV-2 variants. Data came from immunoSEQ multiplex PCR; TCRdb stores just in-frame clones and leaves some out. The sample comprises 350,000 to 500,000 clones, 89% of which are singletons, and over 2.5% rests with the top ten. Sequencing was performed on peripheral blood, taken in a trial of Ad26.COV2.S vaccine versus placebo. These receptors all come from a person between 18 and 59 years old who received the Ad26.COV2.S COVID-19 vaccine or a placebo. Each CDR3 is given with its conserved first and last residue. A D gene is named only where the DNA matches it firmly. Part of the rows lack a size; the others show once, few, many or a class for expanded clones.

TRBJ2-6 TRBV5-1 . once TGCGCCAGCAGTGGGGCCAACGTCCTGACTTTC CASSGANVLTF
TRBJ2-7 TRBV6-2/TRBV6-3 TRBD2 . TGTGCCAGCAGTCGGAGCCGGGGGGCCTACGAGCAGTACTTC CASSRSRGAYEQYF
TRBJ1-1 TRBV4-3 TRBD1 . TGCGCCACCCGACAGGGACTAAACACTGAAGCTTTCTTT CATRQGLNTEAFF
TRBJ1-1 TRBV7-9 . . TGTGCCAGCAGCTTGTGGGAGGGGGGGAACACTGAAGCTTTCTTT CASSLWEGGNTEAFF
TRBJ1-5 TRBV5-5 . . TGTGCCAGCAGCTTGAGCAGTTATAGCAATCAGCCCCAGCATTTT CASSLSSYSNQPQHF
TRBJ2-2 TRBV20-1 . . TGCAGTGCTAGTGATACCGGGGAGCTGTTTTTT CSASDTGELFF
TRBJ2-3 TRBV7-9 . . TGTGCCAGCAGCTCCCGACAGGGACTCACAGATACGCAGTATTTT CASSSRQGLTDTQYF
TRBJ2-2 TRBV4-2 TRBD2 . TGTGCCAGCAGCCATCCCCCCGGGACTAGCAGGCTCGGGGAGCTGTTTTTT CASSHPPGTSRLGELFF
TRBJ1-6 TRBV5-1 . few TGCGCCAGCAGCTTGGATTATCAAGGGGCAGGTTCACCCCTCCACTTT CASSLDYQGAGSPLHF
TRBJ2-3 TRBV27 TRBD1 . TGTGCCAGCAGTTTACGAGACAGGGGAGACACAGATACGCAGTATTTT CASSLRDRGDTDTQYF
TRBJ2-7 TRBV3-1/TRBV3-2 TRBD1 . TGTGCCAGCAGCCCGGGACAGGGGGCGTCCTACGAGCAGTACTTC CASSPGQGASYEQYF
TRBJ2-3 TRBV2 TRBD2 . TGTGCCAGCGGACTAGCCGGAGATACGCAGTATTTT CASGLAGDTQYF
TRBJ2-1 TRBV10-3 . . TGTGCCATCAGTGTGGAATGGAGCTCCTACAATGAGCAGTTCTTC CAISVEWSSYNEQFF
TRBJ1-4 TRBV10-3 . . TGTGCCATCAGGGCAGGCCTTAATGAAAAACTGTTTTTT CAIRAGLNEKLFF
TRBJ2-3 TRBV12-5 . . TGTGCTAGTGCCCGGATCACAGATACGCAGTATTTT CASARITDTQYF
TRBJ2-5 TRBV19 TRBD2 . TGTGCCAGTAGTGCCTCGGGGGGGCCCGAGACCCAGTACTTC CASSASGGPETQYF
TRBJ2-1 TRBV5-4 . . TGTGCCAGCAGCCCTGGACTGGCCGTCCCCAGCTCCTACAATGAGCAGTTCTTC CASSPGLAVPSSYNEQFF
TRBJ1-2 TRBV28 . . TGTGCCAGCAGTTCCACTCTAGAGTTAGCTAACTATGGCTACACCTTC CASSSTLELANYGYTF
TRBJ2-1 TRBV18 . . TGTGCCAGCTCACCGGGAGGAGGGGGCAATGAGCAGTTCTTC CASSPGGGGNEQFF
TRBJ2-1 TRBV19 . . TGTGCCAGTAGTGTAACTAGCATGTCCTACAATGAGCAGTTCTTC CASSVTSMSYNEQFF
TRBJ2-1 TRBV20-1 . . TGCAGTGCTAGTAGTGGCTACAATGAGCAGTTCTTC CSASSGYNEQFF
TRBJ1-3 TRBV18 . . TGTGCCAGCTCACCGGCCCGCTTCTCTGGAAACACCATATATTTT CASSPARFSGNTIYF
TRBJ1-5 TRBV18 . . TGTGCCAGCTCACAGGGACGGAGCAATCAGCCCCAGCATTTT CASSQGRSNQPQHF
TRBJ1-2 TRBV11-3 TRBD1 . TGTGCCAGCAGCTTAAGTGGGACAGGCATTGGCTACACCTTC CASSLSGTGIGYTF
TRBJ2-1 TRBV7-9 . . TGTGCCAGCAGCTTATGGCGGGATGGAAATGAGCAGTTCTTC CASSLWRDGNEQFF
TRBJ2-5 TRBV24-1 . . TGTGCCACCAGTGATCCGACCGGCAGGGGACAAGAGACCCAGTACTTC CATSDPTGRGQETQYF
TRBJ2-1 TRBV25-1 TRBD1 . TGTGCCAGCAGTGGGGACAGCTCCACTTATCATGAGCAGTTCTTC CASSGDSSTYHEQFF
TRBJ2-5 TRBV7-8 . . TGTGCCAGCAGCGGGGCGGGTGCTTTGATAAAGACCCAGTACTTC CASSGAGALIKTQYF
TRBJ2-1 TRBV4-1 TRBD1 once TGCGCCAGCAGCCAAGGCAGGGGGTTCTACAATGAGCAGTTCTTC CASSQGRGFYNEQFF
TRBJ1-4 TRBV28 . . TGTGCCAGCAGTTTTCGGGCCTCCTGGTTCGAAAAACTGTTTTTT CASSFRASWFEKLFF
TRBJ1-4 TRBV4-1 . . TGCGCCAGCCAGATTGGTAATACGGGGACTAATGAAAAACTGTTTTTT CASQIGNTGTNEKLFF
TRBJ1-2 TRBV5-1 TRBD1 few TGCGCCAGCAGCTCCACTATTACCGGGACAGGTGGCTACACCTTC CASSSTITGTGGYTF
TRBJ1-2 TRBV3-1/TRBV3-2 TRBD1 . TGTGCCAGCATCAAACGGGGGGACAGCAATGGCTACACCTTC CASIKRGDSNGYTF
TRBJ1-2 TRBV19 . . TGTGCCAGTAGCGAGGATGCTAACTATGGCTACACCTTC CASSEDANYGYTF
TRBJ1-5 TRBV6-5 . . TGTGCCAGCAGTTACTCGAAGGACAGTAATCAGCCCCAGCATTTT CASSYSKDSNQPQHF
TRBJ2-5 TRBV2 . . TGTGCCAGCAGTCGGGACATTCAAGAGACCCAGTACTTC CASSRDIQETQYF
TRBJ2-7 TRBV19 TRBD2 . TGTGCCAGCGGACTAGCGGGGAGTCCCACCTACGAGCAGTACTTC CASGLAGSPTYEQYF
TRBJ1-6 TRBV29-1 . . TGCAGCGTACCGGGACGGACTAATTCACCCCTCCACTTT CSVPGRTNSPLHF
TRBJ1-2 TRBV5-4 . once TGTGCCAGCAGCTTGGAGCGACAGAGCTATGGCTACACCTTC CASSLERQSYGYTF
TRBJ2-1 TRBV5-4 . . TGTGCCGGACAATACGGACCCGGTAGAAATGAGCAGTTCTTC CAGQYGPGRNEQFF
TRBJ2-7 TRBV19 . . TGTGCCAGTAGTATTTCAGGTAACGTGAACGAGCAGTACTTC CASSISGNVNEQYF
TRBJ1-4 TRBV5-8 . . TGTGCCGGGGGACTCGGGACTTTTGGTGAAAAACTGTTTTTT CAGGLGTFGEKLFF
TRBJ2-7 TRBV7-8 . . TGTGCCAGCAGCCGAGTAAGGGACGGCGGGCACGAGCAGTACTTC CASSRVRDGGHEQYF
TRBJ2-2 TRBV11-3 . . TGTGCCAGCAGCTTAGATTTAGCGACCGGGGAGCTGTTTTTT CASSLDLATGELFF
TRBJ2-5 TRBV6-1 . . TGTGCCAGCAGTGAGGGCTTAGAAGAGACCCAGTACTTC CASSEGLEETQYF
TRBJ2-7 TRBV2 . . TGTGCCAGCAGTGAGGTGATTAGCGGCTCCTACGAGCAGTACTTC CASSEVISGSYEQYF
TRBJ1-1 TRBV7-9 . . TGTGCCAGCAGCTTACCGGGGGTGAAGAGTTCTGAAGCTTTCTTT CASSLPGVKSSEAFF
TRBJ2-2 TRBV9 . . TGTGCCAGCAGCCCGACTACTTCGACCACCGGGGAGCTGTTTTTT CASSPTTSTTGELFF
TRBJ1-2 TRBV6-2/TRBV6-3 . few TGTGCCAGCAGCCTCGACAGTCGCTATGGCTACACCTTC CASSLDSRYGYTF
TRBJ2-5 TRBV9 . . TGTGCCAGCAGCACAGGACCGACGATGCAAGAGACCCAGTACTTC CASSTGPTMQETQYF